The rows below give T cell receptor beta chains drawn from one sample of a study of T cells in Graves' hyperthyroidism and ophthalmopathy. From the multiplex PCR reads, TCRdb called clonotypes with MiXCR, one entry per CDR3 protein. The table shows roughly 380,000 distinct CDR3 sequences, with 11% to 15% occurring only once. Sequencing was done on a sample of blood. These receptors came from a woman aged 55-75 years with Graves' hyperthyroidism. The conserved cysteine and the conserved F or W are not part of the CDR3 here. Fields, in order: V gene, CDR3 protein.

>TRBV5-8
ANSLIHRGRLGGYT
>TRBV7-3
ASSFSGRAMDYEQY
>TRBV5-5
ASSRGYAKETQY
>TRBV5-1
ASSWGSDTEAF
>TRBV6-1
ASSSQGAANEKLF
>TRBV7-9
ASSRPGGESYEQY
>TRBV11-3
ASSLDRRTYTSSYNEQF
>TRBV5-1
ASSQRDRAYNSPLH
>TRBV7-8
ASSLAGLRNNEQF
>TRBV7-9
ASSLSTRGDYEQY
>TRBV6-5
ASSYASLGGYEQY
>TRBV30
AWSVPETGGQLF
>TRBV29-1
SVTTQSYEQY
>TRBV7-9
ASGLSGYYTDTQY
>TRBV5-6
ASSLAGGRTGANVLT
>TRBV19
ASSMEREPSYNEQF
>TRBV19
ASSRLAGRYGGELF
>TRBV5-4
ASSHDRPTEAF
>TRBV5-8
ASSYGQSSSEAF
>TRBV20-1
SARQLNTEAF
>TRBV3-1
ASSLTGSEAF
>TRBV7-2
ASSLRGLAGADTQY
>TRBV28
ASSQRPGEGSYEQF
>TRBV20-1
SAKSPLAGGNSNQPQH
>TRBV14
ASSQETSRLAGVSHHSYEQY
>TRBV7-9
ASTGRNYEQY
>TRBV11-3
ASSSRTGEWDEQF
>TRBV7-8
ASSLAGRGNEQF
>TRBV11-3
ASSFSPPPDEQF
>TRBV27
ASSEGFQETQY
>TRBV5-1
ASSLEEYYGYT
>TRBV20-1
SARDLGISDGYT
>TRBV11-3
ASSPQASGRAQNEQF
>TRBV27
ASSSSLAGGSNEQF
>TRBV6-1
ATKKRSTHLSGADNEQF
>TRBV19
ASRGQGARGAF
>TRBV2
ASSARTGGRTDTQY
>TRBV5-1
ASSLIAGGTGEQF
>TRBV12-3/TRBV12-4
ASSLWGISYEQY
>TRBV15
ATSRDRGHRTDTQY
>TRBV12-3/TRBV12-4
ASSGGAGYWNEQF
>TRBV28
ASRPTPPYNEQF
>TRBV5-1
ASSLPGTTDTGELF
>TRBV29-1
SVEDPGNGAF
>TRBV27
ASRNGLELTGELF
>TRBV20-1
SARDPQGLRTEAF
>TRBV9
ASSVEAQDTQY
>TRBV6-1
ACRGPGTSYEQY
>TRBV7-9
ASNLQGTGELF
>TRBV12-3/TRBV12-4
ASSSRIKGVYEQY
>TRBV10-1
ASSAGTESSGYT
>TRBV18
ASSPKTEQF